Presented here are 7 T cell receptor beta chains from one specimen sequenced in a study of CD8 T cells in ankylosing spondylitis. TCRdb redid the calling of the 5' RACE reads with MiXCR, one entry per CDR3 protein. The sample consists of 250,000 to 350,000 distinct CDR3 sequences, 20% of them appearing once. Sequencing used blood, either unsorted or a sorted T cell fraction (not recorded which). The receptor set was obtained from a female donor with ankylosing spondylitis or in good health (not recorded which).

The V gene is TRBV5-1, the J gene TRBJ1-1, with 7 bases lining up with TRBD1. The V and J ends lost 6 bases and 4 bases, in that order; junction bases with no gene match: 9. CDR3 size: 14 residues. Germline loops: CDR1 SGHRS, CDR2 YFSETQ. CDR3 nucleotides: TGCGCCAGCAATGACAGGGCGGCGGGCACTGAAGCTTTCTTT. Encoded protein: CASNDRAAGTEAFF.

This clonotype was detected only a few times. This sequence joins TRBV12-3 or TRBV12-4 and TRBJ1-4; no definite D call. Between the trimmed V and J ends, which lost 7 bases and 3 bases, there was a span of 15 bases. The CDR3 consists of 15 residues. CDR3 residues: CASTPVEGANEKLFF. The DNA of the CDR3 is TGTGCCAGCACCCCGGTCGAGGGTGCTAATGAAAAACTGTTTTTT.

This clonotype was seen repeatedly, ten times or more. The chain combines TRBV12-3 or TRBV12-4 with TRBJ2-3, with 12 bases matching TRBD2. J lost 4 bases, V lost 6 bases, and 5 bases had no gene match. This CDR3 contains 15 residues. CDR3 nucleotide sequence: TGTGCCAGCAGCAAGACTAGCGGGAGACCAGATACGCAGTATTTT. It yields the protein CASSKTSGRPDTQYF.

This clonotype was counted only a few times. The chain uses TRBV4-3 and TRBJ1-3, with D perhaps TRBD1 (6 bases). The V end lost 1 base, the J end lost 4 bases, and 11 bases lay between the germline ends. Germline V lookup: CDR1 LGHNA, CDR2 YSLEER. This CDR3 is 15 amino acids long. The CDR3 protein is CASSQASGVGNTIYF. The DNA of the CDR3 is TGCGCCAGCAGCCAAGCCTCAGGGGTCGGAAACACCATATATTTT.

The CDR3 nucleotides read TGTGCCACCAGTGGGGGCGGTGAGGAGACCCAGTACTTC. Protein: CATSGGGEETQYF. This chain connects TRBV24-1 to TRBJ2-5; TRBD1 is a possible D gene (5 bases). The germline V gene has CDR1 KGHDR and CDR2 SFDVKD. Trimming removed 5 bases from V and 5 bases from J, with 11 bases in between. The CDR3 has 13 residues.

This clonotype turned up a few times. The chain joins TRBV6-5 to TRBJ2-1; D is unclear. The CDR3 contains 15 residues. Germline values: CDR1 MNHEY, CDR2 SVGAGI. V was trimmed by 1 base and J by 5 bases, leaving 12 bases between them. CDR3 region: CASSYLGSLNNEQFF. The CDR3 coding sequence is TGTGCCAGCAGTTACTTGGGGTCCCTAAACAATGAGCAGTTCTTC.

The gene calls are TRBV5-6 and TRBJ2-1; no clear D. The germline V gene has CDR1 SGHDT and CDR2 YYEEEE. The CDR3 spans 13 residues. V lost 0 bases and J lost 12, with 13 bases in between. This CDR3 reads CASSLVAPLRQFF. The CDR3 nucleotides are TGTGCCAGCAGCTTGGTCGCGCCCCTAAGGCAGTTCTTC.